The clone carrying this T cell receptor beta chain came up many times. Trimming left V 2 bases short and J 0 bases short, with 22 bases between. CDR1 and CDR2 from the germline V gene are LGHNA and YNFKEQ. CDR3 size: 19 residues. Researchers generated TCR beta cDNA from approximately 520 ng of total RNA, relying on a constant-region primer. What produced the TCR beta libraries was three nested multiplex PCR rounds using slightly modified ARM-PCR. Both of the initial two PCR rounds ran for 10 cycles and employed TRBV1-TRBV30 forward primers alongside a C-beta reverse primer. Each CDR3 protein gets one entry after TCRdb re-called the multiplex PCR reads with MiXCR. Of a few hundred thousand distinct CDR3 sequences listed, roughly 60% are singletons. The entry originates in a study of tumor-infiltrating lymphocytes in primary liver carcinoma. Unsorted whole blood supplied the blood RNA, and germline DNA was isolated too.

The origin of this receptor is a woman younger than 45 with primary liver carcinoma and hepatitis B virus infection. The chain carries TRBV4-2 and TRBJ1-1, with D perhaps TRBD1 (5 bases). Sequencing was performed on peripheral blood. The CDR3 DNA follows: TGTGCCAGCAGCCAACTGATCCCACGCCCGGGACGGATGAACACTGAAGCTTTCTTT. Amino acid sequence: CASSQLIPRPGRMNTEAFF.